The 24 T cell receptor beta chains listed next were all sequenced from one sample in a study of T cell responses to AZD1222 COVID-19 vaccine. Profiling relied on immunoSEQ multiplex PCR, and the TCRdb table lists in-frame clones only, not all of them. The repertoire holds around 120,000 clones, with about 91% as singletons. Sequencing used peripheral blood, obtained on day 0 of AZD1222 vaccination. The receptors here all came from an adult in good health.

The chain uses TRBV13 and TRBJ2-1; unclear D gene. The V end was cut by 3 bases, the J end by 9 bases, with 9 bases between. Per the germline V gene, CDR1 is PRHDT and CDR2 is FYEKMQ (reference sequence). The CDR3 runs to 12 residues. In DNA, the CDR3 is TGTGCCAGCAGCTTTGGCTTATCTGAGCAGTTCTTC. Translation: CASSFGLSEQFF.

This sequence joins TRBV7-8 and TRBJ1-2, with D uncertain. Deletions cut 5 bases from V and 8 bases from J, with 12 bases between. Germline CDR1 is SGHVS and CDR2 is FQNEAQ. The CDR3 spans 12 residues. CDR3 loop: CASSPATGGYTF. The CDR3 region has the DNA TGTGCCAGCAGCCCAGCGACGGGAGGCTACACCTTC.

This chain links TRBV12-3 or TRBV12-4 with TRBJ2-7; D ambiguous. This CDR3 is 12 amino acids long. V was cut by 3 bases and J by 2 bases, with 5 bases left in between. The CDR3 loop is CASSFTTYEQYF. The CDR3 nucleotides are TGTGCCAGCAGTTTTACCACCTACGAGCAGTACTTC.

This chain joins TRBV7-9 and TRBJ1-1; D is ambiguous. Germline V CDR1 and CDR2: SEHNR, FQNEAQ (reference sequence). This CDR3 has 12 residues. V was shortened by 2 bases and J by 2 bases, with 3 bases between the two germline ends. CDR3 coding DNA: TGTGCCAGCAGCTTAATAAACACTGAAGCTTTCTTT. Translating it yields CASSLINTEAFF.

The chain joins TRBV7-9 to TRBJ2-7; D not certain. This CDR3 is 12 amino acids long. V lost 5 bases and J 6 bases, leaving 11 bases between the germline ends. Germline V gives CDR1 SEHNR, CDR2 FQNEAQ (reference sequence). The CDR3: CASSMRRTEQYF. In DNA form, the CDR3 reads TGTGCCAGCAGCATGAGAAGGACCGAGCAGTACTTC.

The CDR3 coding sequence is TGTGCCAGCGGTGAGGGAATGGGACAGGGCGGCGAGCAGTACTTC. It translates to CASGEGMGQGGEQYF. The V and J genes are TRBV13 and TRBJ2-7; 9 positions match TRBD1. The CDR3 totals 15 residues. Germline CDR1 reads PRHDT; CDR2 reads FYEKMQ (reference sequence). V lost 8 bases, J lost 6 bases, and 14 bases stayed unmatched.

The V and J genes are TRBV7-2 and TRBJ2-7; D perhaps matches TRBD2 (6 bases). This CDR3 is built from 14 residues. V dropped 1 base and J dropped 3 bases, with 10 bases sitting between them. Looked up from germline, CDR1 is SGHTA and CDR2 is FQGNSA. The CDR3 spells CASSLGRDGYEQYF. As DNA, the CDR3 is TGTGCCAGCAGCTTAGGGCGGGACGGCTACGAGCAGTACTTC.

There are a few counts of this clone. V gene TRBV6-5 combines with J gene TRBJ2-7; tentative D call: TRBD2 (6 bases). This CDR3 is 15 amino acids long. V was trimmed by 0 bases and J by 4 bases, leaving 13 bases between them. Per the germline V gene, CDR1 is MNHEY and CDR2 is SVGAGI. Here the CDR3 reads CASSYSGVAGYEQYF. The CDR3, as DNA: TGTGCCAGCAGTTACTCAGGGGTGGCGGGGTACGAGCAGTACTTC.

The J gene is TRBJ1-3, the V gene TRBV15; D remains ambiguous. The CDR3 sequence is 15 residues long. Germline lookup yields CDR1 LNHNV and CDR2 YYDKDF (reference sequence). Trimming took off 0 bases at V and 0 bases at J, with 6 bases between the two ends. This CDR3 is CATSRDGGSGNTIYF. CDR3 coding DNA: TGTGCCACCAGCAGAGATGGTGGCTCTGGAAACACCATATATTTT.

This sequence joins TRBV5-1 and TRBJ2-1; 8 positions match TRBD2. This CDR3 is built from 15 residues. V dropped 7 bases and J dropped 1; count of bases not matched to a gene: 7. The germline V gene encodes CDR1 SGHRS and CDR2 YFSETQ. The CDR3 sequence: CASQRESVSYNEQFF. CDR3 nucleotides: TGCGCCAGCCAGCGGGAGAGTGTATCCTACAATGAGCAGTTCTTC.

V and J are TRBV2 and TRBJ1-5; a possible D gene is TRBD1 (5 bases). CDR1 is SNHLY and CDR2 is FYNNEI in the germline V gene. The V and J ends lost 5 bases and 5 bases respectively, with 16 bases between them. The CDR3 is 15 amino acids. CDR3 sequence: CASSHTGGTDQPQHF. The CDR3 coding sequence is TGTGCCAGCAGTCATACGGGGGGGACCGATCAGCCCCAGCATTTT.

The chain combines TRBV14 with TRBJ2-1; 8 bases are a match to TRBD2. The CDR3 extends over 16 amino acids. Germline loops: CDR1 SGHDN, CDR2 FVKESK. The V gene end was trimmed by 0 bases and the J gene end by 3 bases; junction bases not matched to a gene: 4. CDR3 amino acids: CASSQDREGLYNEQFF. The CDR3 DNA is TGTGCCAGCAGCCAAGACCGGGAGGGGCTCTACAATGAGCAGTTCTTC.

On this clone itself: The DNA is omitted, as the CDR3 cannot be located on it reliably, and the CDR3 follows TCRdb's listing. The J gene is TRBJ2-7, the V gene TRBV21-1. TRBV21-1 has pseudogene status. Including both end residues, the CDR3 is 15 amino acids long. The CDR3 loop reads CASSKVWGRGNEQYF.

The table lists this clone with a count of one. The V call is TRBV6-5, the J call TRBJ2-7; maybe TRBD2 (6 bases). The CDR3 runs to 15 residues. In germline, CDR1 is MNHEY, CDR2 SVGAGI. V was shortened by 4 bases and J by 4 bases, with 17 bases between the two germline ends. The CDR3, as DNA: TGTGCCAGCAGTTCCTCCTCGGGACTGAAGTACGAGCAGTACTTC. Translating gives CASSSSSGLKYEQYF.

In regard to this clone: Germline and junction disagree at one end, which may indicate a read error. This chain joins TRBV2 and TRBJ2-1, with TRBD2 matching over 10 bases. Germline lookup yields CDR1 SNHLY and CDR2 FYNNEI. The CDR3 is 16 residues long. As DNA, the CDR3 is TGTGCCAGCAGGAGGGGCCTAGCGGGAGACTACTATGAGCAGTTCTTC. Amino acids: CASRRGLAGDYYEQFF.

This chain joins TRBV29-1 and TRBJ1-2; the D gene is possibly TRBD1 (6 bases). Germline V gene lookup returns CDR1 SQVTM and CDR2 ANQGSEA. Deletions cut 3 bases from V and 8 bases from J, with 16 bases between. This CDR3 comprises 13 residues. The CDR3 region is CSVDLAMTGGYTF. CDR3 bases: TGCAGCGTTGATTTGGCAATGACAGGCGGCTACACCTTC.

The rearrangement links TRBV4-2 to TRBJ2-1; 9 nucleotides align to TRBD2. Per germline, CDR1 LGHNA and CDR2 YNFKEQ. Trimming cost V 0 bases and J 5 bases; bases outside gene matches: 5. This CDR3 is 16 amino acids long. The CDR3 loop is CASSQDLLAGHNEQFF. In DNA form, the CDR3 reads TGTGCCAGCAGCCAAGATTTGCTAGCGGGGCACAATGAGCAGTTCTTC.

The gene calls are TRBV29-1 and TRBJ1-1; no reliable D call. In germline, CDR1 is SQVTM, CDR2 ANQGSEA. The V gene lost 4 bases and the J gene lost 7 bases, with 7 bases spanning the gap. The CDR3 contains 10 residues. The CDR3 bases are TGCAGCGTTGGACACCTTGAAGCTTTCTTT. It is translated as CSVGHLEAFF. Complete variable domain (other parts from reference TRBV29-1 and TRBJ1-1): SAVISQKPSRDICQRGTSLTIQCQVDSQVTMMFWYRQQPGQSLTLIATANQGSEATYESGFVIDKFPISRPNLTFSTLTVSNMSPEDSSIYLCSVGHLEAFFGQGTRLTVV.

The chain links TRBV5-1 to TRBJ2-5, with 7 positions matching TRBD2. CDR1 and CDR2 from the germline V gene are SGHRS and YFSETQ. The CDR3 has 14 residues. The V and J ends lost 0 bases and 3 bases, in that order; junction bases with no gene match: 2. The CDR3 DNA follows: TGCGCCAGCAGCTTGGGCGGGGGAAAAGAGACCCAGTACTTC. It translates to CASSLGGGKETQYF.

The chain carries TRBV9 and TRBJ1-1, with D tentatively TRBD1 (5 bases). The CDR3 length is 16 residues. Germline lookup yields CDR1 SGDLS and CDR2 YYNGEE. V lost 0 bases and J lost 4, with 16 bases in between. The chain's CDR3 is CASSVGVGAAGTEAFF. CDR3 coding DNA: TGTGCCAGCAGCGTAGGTGTCGGGGCGGCGGGCACTGAAGCTTTCTTT. The full variable domain, completed using reference TRBV9 and TRBJ1-1, is DSGVTQTPKHLITATGQRVTLRCSPRSGDLSVYWYQQSLDQGLQFLIQYYNGEERAKGNILERFSAQQFPDLHSELNLSSLELGDSALYFCASSVGVGAAGTEAFFGQGTRLTVV.

The rearrangement uses TRBV5-1 and TRBJ1-1; no reliable D call. Germline V gene lookup returns CDR1 SGHRS and CDR2 YFSETQ. V was shortened by 7 bases and J by 1 base, with 11 bases between the two germline ends. CDR3 length equals 13 residues. Written as DNA, the CDR3 is TGCGCCAGCGGGAAGGACGCGAACACTGAAGCTTTCTTT. It specifies CASGKDANTEAFF.

The V and J genes are TRBV19 and TRBJ2-1; perhaps D is TRBD1 or TRBD2 (7 bases each). V lost 4 bases and J 2 bases, leaving 24 bases between the germline ends. This CDR3 spans 19 amino acids. Looked up from germline, CDR1 is LNHDA and CDR2 is SQIVND (reference sequence). The CDR3 DNA follows: TGTGCCAGTAGTAAGAGGGGGCTGGGCGGGAGAGAGGCCTACAATGAGCAGTTCTTC. It translates to CASSKRGLGGREAYNEQFF.

This clone came up once. The chain links TRBV7-8 to TRBJ1-6; TRBD1 is a possible D gene (6 bases). V lost 6 bases and J lost 2, with 11 bases in between. This CDR3 has 15 residues. Germline V lookup: CDR1 SGHVS, CDR2 FQNEAQ. CDR3 nucleotides: TGTGCCAGCAGACACAGGGAACCCTATAATTCACCCCTCCACTTT. Encoded protein: CASRHREPYNSPLHF. Supplemented by reference TRBV7-8 and TRBJ1-6, the full variable domain reads GAGVSQSPRYKVAKRGQDVALRCDPISGHVSLFWYQQALGQGPEFLTYFQNEAQLDKSGLPSDRFFAERPEGSVSTLKIQRTQQEDSAVYLCASRHREPYNSPLHFGNGTRLTVT.

The rearrangement uses TRBV19 and TRBJ2-2; D gene ambiguous. V shed 3 bases and J shed 4 bases, with 9 bases lying between them. The germline CDR1 and CDR2 sequences are LNHDA and SQIVND (reference sequence). This CDR3 has 14 residues. The CDR3 coding sequence is TGTGCCAGTAGTATCTATAGTGCCACCGGGGAGCTGTTTTTT. Translating it yields CASSIYSATGELFF.